This paragraph reports one TCR beta chain. The entry originates in a study of T cell changes during pregnancy in multiple sclerosis. Germline CDR1 reads SGHVS; CDR2 reads FQNEAQ. V lost 1 base and J lost 11, with 12 bases in between. CDR3 length equals 13 residues. The data were produced by immunoSEQ multiplex PCR, yet TCRdb's version contains in-frame clones alone and is incomplete. The table has about 50,000 clones, roughly 92% seen once. This material consisted of CD4+ T cells from peripheral blood mononuclear cells, taken before pregnancy. This clonotype was sampled from a female donor with multiple sclerosis, enrolled in a pregnancy study. The gene calls are TRBV7-8 and TRBJ2-1; tentative D call: TRBD2 (7 bases). The CDR3 loop reads CASSLGGGDQQFF. The CDR3 nucleotides are TGTGCCAGCAGCTTAGGAGGGGGGGATCAGCAGTTCTTC.